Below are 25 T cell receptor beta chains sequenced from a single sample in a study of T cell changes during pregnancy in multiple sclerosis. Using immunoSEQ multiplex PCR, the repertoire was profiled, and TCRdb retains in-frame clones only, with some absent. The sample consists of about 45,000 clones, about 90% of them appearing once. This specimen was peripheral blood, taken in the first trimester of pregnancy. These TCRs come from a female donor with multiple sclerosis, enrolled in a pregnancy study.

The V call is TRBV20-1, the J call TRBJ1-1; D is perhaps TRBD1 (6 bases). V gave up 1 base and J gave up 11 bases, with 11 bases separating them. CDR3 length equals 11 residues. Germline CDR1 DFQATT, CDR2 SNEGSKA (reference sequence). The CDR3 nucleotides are TGCAGTGCTAGAGGGGGGCCCAGGGCTTTCTTT. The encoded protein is CSARGGPRAFF.

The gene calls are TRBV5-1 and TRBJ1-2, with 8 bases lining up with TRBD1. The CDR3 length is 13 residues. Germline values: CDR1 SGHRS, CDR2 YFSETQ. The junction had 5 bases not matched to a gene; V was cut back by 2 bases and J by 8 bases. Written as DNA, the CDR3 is TGCGCCAGCAGCTTAGGGACAGGAGAGGGCTACACCTTC. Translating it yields CASSLGTGEGYTF.

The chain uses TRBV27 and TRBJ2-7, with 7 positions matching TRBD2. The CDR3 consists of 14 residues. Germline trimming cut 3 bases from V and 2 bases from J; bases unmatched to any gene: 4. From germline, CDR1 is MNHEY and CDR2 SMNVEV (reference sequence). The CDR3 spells CASSFGRGAYEQYF. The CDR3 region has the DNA TGTGCCAGCAGTTTCGGTCGGGGGGCCTACGAGCAGTACTTC.

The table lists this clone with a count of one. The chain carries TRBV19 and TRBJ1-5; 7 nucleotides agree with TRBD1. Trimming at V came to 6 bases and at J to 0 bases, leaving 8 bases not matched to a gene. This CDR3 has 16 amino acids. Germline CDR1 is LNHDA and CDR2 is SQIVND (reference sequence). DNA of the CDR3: TGTGCCAGTAGCCGGGACAGTAGTCTTAGCAATCAGCCCCAGCATTTT. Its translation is CASSRDSSLSNQPQHF.

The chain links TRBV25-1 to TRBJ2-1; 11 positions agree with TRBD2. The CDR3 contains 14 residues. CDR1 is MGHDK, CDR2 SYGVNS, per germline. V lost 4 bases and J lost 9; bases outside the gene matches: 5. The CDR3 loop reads CASSVAGGPGEQFF. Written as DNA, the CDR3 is TGTGCCAGCAGTGTAGCGGGGGGGCCGGGTGAGCAGTTCTTC. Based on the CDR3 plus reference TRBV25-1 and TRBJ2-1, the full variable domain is EADIYQTPRYLVIGTGKKITLECSQTMGHDKMYWYQQDPGMELHLIHYSYGVNSTEKGDLSSESTVSRIRTEHFPLTLESARPSHTSQYLCASSVAGGPGEQFFGPGTRLTVL.

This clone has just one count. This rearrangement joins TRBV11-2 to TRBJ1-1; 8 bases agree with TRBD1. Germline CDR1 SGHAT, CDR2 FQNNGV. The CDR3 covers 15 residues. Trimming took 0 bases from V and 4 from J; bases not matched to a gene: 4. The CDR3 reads CASSLETGGVTEAFF. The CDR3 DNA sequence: TGTGCCAGCAGCTTAGAAACAGGGGGAGTCACTGAAGCTTTCTTT.

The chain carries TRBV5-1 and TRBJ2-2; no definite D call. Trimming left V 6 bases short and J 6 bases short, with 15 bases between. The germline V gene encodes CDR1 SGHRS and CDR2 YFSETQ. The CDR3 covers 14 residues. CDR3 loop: CASKLASGPGELFF. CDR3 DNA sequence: TGCGCCAGCAAGCTGGCGAGTGGGCCCGGGGAGCTGTTTTTT.

The CDR3 loop reads CASSLGLFGGTLTSYEQYF. CDR3 DNA: TGTGCCAGCAGCTTGGGCCTCTTTGGGGGGACCCTCACCTCCTACGAGCAGTACTTC. The rearrangement joins TRBV13 to TRBJ2-7, with D tentatively TRBD2 (6 bases). V gave up 3 bases and J gave up 0 bases, with 24 bases separating them. This CDR3 has 19 residues. CDR1 and CDR2 from the germline V gene are PRHDT and FYEKMQ (reference sequence).

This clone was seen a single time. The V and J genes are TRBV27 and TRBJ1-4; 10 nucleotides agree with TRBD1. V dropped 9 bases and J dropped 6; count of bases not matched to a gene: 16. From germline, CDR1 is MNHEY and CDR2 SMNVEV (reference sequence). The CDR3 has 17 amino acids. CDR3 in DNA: TGTGCCAGTAGTAGGGACAGGGGCTCCGTCCCGGATGAAAAACTGTTTTTT. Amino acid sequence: CASSRDRGSVPDEKLFF. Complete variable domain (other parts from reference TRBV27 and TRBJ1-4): EAQVTQNPRYLITVTGKKLTVTCSQNMNHEYMSWYRQDPGLGLRQIYYSMNVEVTDKGDVPEGYKVSRKEKRNFPLILESPSPNQTSLYFCASSRDRGSVPDEKLFFGSGTQLSVL.

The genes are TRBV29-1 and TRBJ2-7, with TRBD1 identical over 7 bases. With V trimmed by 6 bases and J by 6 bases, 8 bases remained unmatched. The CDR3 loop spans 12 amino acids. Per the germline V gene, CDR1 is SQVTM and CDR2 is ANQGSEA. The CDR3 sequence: CSVHETGVEQYF. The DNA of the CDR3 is TGCAGCGTCCATGAAACAGGGGTCGAGCAGTACTTC.

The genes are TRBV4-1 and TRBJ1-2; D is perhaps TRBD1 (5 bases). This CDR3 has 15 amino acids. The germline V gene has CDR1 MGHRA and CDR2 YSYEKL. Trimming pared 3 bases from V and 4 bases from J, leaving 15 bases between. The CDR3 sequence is CASSQVPRGRYGYTF. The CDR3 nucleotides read TGCGCCAGCAGCCAGGTCCCAAGGGGCCGCTATGGCTACACCTTC.

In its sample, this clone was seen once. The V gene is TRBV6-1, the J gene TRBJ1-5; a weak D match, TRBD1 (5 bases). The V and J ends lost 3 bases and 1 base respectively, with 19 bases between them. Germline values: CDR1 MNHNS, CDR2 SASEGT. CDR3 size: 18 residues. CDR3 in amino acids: CASSDLAGRFVSNQPQHF. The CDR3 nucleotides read TGTGCCAGCAGTGACCTGGCAGGGCGGTTTGTGAGCAATCAGCCCCAGCATTTT.

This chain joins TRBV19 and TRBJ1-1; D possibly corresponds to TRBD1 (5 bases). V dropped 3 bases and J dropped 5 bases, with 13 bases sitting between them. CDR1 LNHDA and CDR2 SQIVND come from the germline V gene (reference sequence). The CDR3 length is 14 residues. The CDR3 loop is CASSIPGRGTEAFF. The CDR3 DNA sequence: TGTGCCAGTAGTATCCCAGGGCGGGGAACTGAAGCTTTCTTT.

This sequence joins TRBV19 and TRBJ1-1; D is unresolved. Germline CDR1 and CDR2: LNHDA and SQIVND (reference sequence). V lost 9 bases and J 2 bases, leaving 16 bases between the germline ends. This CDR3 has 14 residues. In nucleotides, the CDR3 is TGTGCCAGCCGGACCGCGGGAGGTAACACTGAAGCTTTCTTT. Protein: CASRTAGGNTEAFF.

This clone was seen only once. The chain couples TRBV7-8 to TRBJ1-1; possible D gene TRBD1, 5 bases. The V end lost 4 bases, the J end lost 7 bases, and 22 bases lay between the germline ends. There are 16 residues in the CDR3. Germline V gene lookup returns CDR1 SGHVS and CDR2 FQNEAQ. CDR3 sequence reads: CASSSSRLVQGHEAFF. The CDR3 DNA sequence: TGTGCCAGCAGCTCCTCCCGGTTAGTTCAAGGACATGAAGCTTTCTTT.

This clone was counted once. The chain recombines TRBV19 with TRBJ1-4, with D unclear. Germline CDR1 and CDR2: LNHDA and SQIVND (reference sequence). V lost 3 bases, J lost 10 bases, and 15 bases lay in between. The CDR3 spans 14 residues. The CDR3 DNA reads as TGTGCCAGTAGTATCCTACCGGGCGGAGGAAAACTGTTTTTT. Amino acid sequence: CASSILPGGGKLFF.

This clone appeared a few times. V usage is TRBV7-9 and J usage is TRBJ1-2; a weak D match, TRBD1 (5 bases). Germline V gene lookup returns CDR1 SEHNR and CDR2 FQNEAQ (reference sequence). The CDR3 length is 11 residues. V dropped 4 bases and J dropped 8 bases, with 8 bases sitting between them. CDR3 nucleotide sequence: TGTGCCAGCAGCTACCGGGGGGGCTACACCTTC. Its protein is CASSYRGGYTF.

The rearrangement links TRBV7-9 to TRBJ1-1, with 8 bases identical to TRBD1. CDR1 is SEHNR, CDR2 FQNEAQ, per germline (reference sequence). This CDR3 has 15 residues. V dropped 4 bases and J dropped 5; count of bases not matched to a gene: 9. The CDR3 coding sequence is TGTGCCAGCAGCTCTAAGGACAGGGCGGGGACTGAAGCTTTCTTT. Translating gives CASSSKDRAGTEAFF. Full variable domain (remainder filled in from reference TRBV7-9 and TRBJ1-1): DTGVSQNPRHKITKRGQNVTFRCDPISEHNRLYWYRQTLGQGPEFLTYFQNEAQLEKSRLLSDRFSAERPKGSFSTLEIQRTEQGDSAMYLCASSSKDRAGTEAFFGQGTRLTVV.

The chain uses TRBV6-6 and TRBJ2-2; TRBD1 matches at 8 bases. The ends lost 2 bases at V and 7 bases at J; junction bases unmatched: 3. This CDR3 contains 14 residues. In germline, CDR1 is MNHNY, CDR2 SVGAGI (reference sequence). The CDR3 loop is CASSYRQGSGELFF. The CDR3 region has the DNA TGTGCCAGCAGTTACCGACAGGGGAGCGGGGAGCTGTTTTTT.

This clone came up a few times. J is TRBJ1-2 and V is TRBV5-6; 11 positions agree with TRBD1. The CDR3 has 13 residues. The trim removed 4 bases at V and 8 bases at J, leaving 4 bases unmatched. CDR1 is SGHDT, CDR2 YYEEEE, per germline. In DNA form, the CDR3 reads TGTGCCAGCAGCCCTAGGACAGGGGGCGGCTACACCTTC. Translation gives CASSPRTGGGYTF.

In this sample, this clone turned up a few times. CDR3 coding DNA: TGTGCCAGCAGCGTAGACAGCTCTTACGAGCAGTACTTC. This codes for CASSVDSSYEQYF. V and J are TRBV9 and TRBJ2-7; D gene ambiguous. Germline CDR1 and CDR2: SGDLS and YYNGEE. V was trimmed by 0 bases and J by 4 bases, leaving 8 bases between them. The CDR3 has 13 amino acids.

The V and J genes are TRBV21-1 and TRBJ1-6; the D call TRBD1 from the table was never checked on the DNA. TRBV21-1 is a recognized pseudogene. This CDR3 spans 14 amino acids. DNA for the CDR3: TGTGCCAGCAGCCCCGACACTTGCAATTCACCCCTCCACTTT. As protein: CASSPDTCNSPLHF.

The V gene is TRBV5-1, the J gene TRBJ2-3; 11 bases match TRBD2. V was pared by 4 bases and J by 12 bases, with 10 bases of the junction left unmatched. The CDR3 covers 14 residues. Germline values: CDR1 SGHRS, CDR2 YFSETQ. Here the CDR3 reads CASSEPSSGGPQYF. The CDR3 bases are TGCGCCAGCAGCGAACCCTCTAGCGGGGGGCCACAGTATTTT.

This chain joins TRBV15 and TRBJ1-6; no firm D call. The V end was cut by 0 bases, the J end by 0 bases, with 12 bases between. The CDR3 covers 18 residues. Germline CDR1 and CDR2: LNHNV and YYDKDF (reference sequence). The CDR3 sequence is CATSRDIRRASYNSPLHF. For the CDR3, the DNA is TGTGCCACCAGCAGAGATATCAGGCGGGCCTCCTATAATTCACCCCTCCACTTT. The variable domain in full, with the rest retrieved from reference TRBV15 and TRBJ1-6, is DAMVIQNPRYQVTQFGKPVTLSCSQTLNHNVMYWYQQKSSQAPKLLFHYYDKDFNNEADTPDNFQSRRPNTSFCFLDIRSPGLGDTAMYLCATSRDIRRASYNSPLHFGNGTRLTVT.

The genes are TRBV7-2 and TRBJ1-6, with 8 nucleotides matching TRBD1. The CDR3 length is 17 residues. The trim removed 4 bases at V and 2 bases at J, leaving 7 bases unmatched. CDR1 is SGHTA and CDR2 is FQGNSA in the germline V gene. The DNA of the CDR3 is TGTGCCAGCAGCTCGACAGGGGCATGGACCTATAATTCACCCCTCCACTTT. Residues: CASSSTGAWTYNSPLHF.